This T cell receptor beta chain originates from a study of blood T cell repertoires in COVID-19. Study details: The origin of the acute and convalescent COVID-19 samples was the United States, Italy and Spain.

This clone has a single count. Measured with immunoSEQ multiplex PCR; TCRdb has only the in-frame clones, and not every one. The sample yields about 440,000 clones, roughly 89% seen once. What was sequenced was peripheral blood. This clonotype was sampled from a woman aged 30 to 39 with acute or convalescent COVID-19.

CDR3 loop: CASNGGGLADEQFF. In DNA form, the CDR3 reads TGTGCCAGCAATGGTGGGGGCCTCGCTGATGAGCAGTTCTTC. This chain links TRBV5-5 with TRBJ2-1; D is possibly TRBD1 (6 bases). CDR1 and CDR2 (germline): SGHKS, YYEKEE (reference sequence). V lost 6 bases to trimming and J lost 8 bases, with 18 bases between them. The CDR3 is made up of 14 amino acids. Full variable domain (outside the CDR3, taken from reference TRBV5-5 and TRBJ2-1): DAGVTQSPTHLIKTRGQQVTLRCSPISGHKSVSWYQQVLGQGPQFIFQYYEKEERGRGNFPDRFSARQFPNYSSELNVNALLLGDSALYLCASNGGGLADEQFFGPGTRLTVL.